These 32 T cell receptor beta chains originate from one sample sequenced in a study of beta chain features in type 1 diabetes. Sequencing targeted expressed TCRB transcripts, as all isolated RNA had been reverse transcribed. Measured with immunoSEQ multiplex PCR; TCRdb has only the in-frame clones, and not every one. This table has about 320,000 clones, around 15% appearing once. The sample was central memory CD4+ T cells from blood. Receptor source: a man aged 30-40 years in good health.

The rearrangement uses TRBV18 and TRBJ2-1; D tentatively fits TRBD1 or TRBD2 (5 bases each). There are 13 residues in the CDR3. V gave up 2 bases and J gave up 9 bases, with 11 bases separating them. From germline, CDR1 is KGHSH and CDR2 LQKENI. The CDR3 coding sequence is TGTGCCAGCTCACCAGAGGGGATTGGTGAGCAGTTCTTC. Translated, it gives CASSPEGIGEQFF.

The V gene is TRBV9, the J gene TRBJ2-2, with 7 positions matching TRBD1. The CDR3 covers 15 residues. Trimming at V came to 2 bases and at J to 1 base, leaving 2 bases not matched to a gene. CDR1 and CDR2 from the germline V gene are SGDLS and YYNGEE. CDR3 bases: TGTGCCAGCAGCGTGACAGGGAGGAACACCGGGGAGCTGTTTTTT. Encoded protein: CASSVTGRNTGELFF. The full variable domain, in which reference TRBV9 and TRBJ2-2 provide the parts outside the CDR3, is DSGVTQTPKHLITATGQRVTLRCSPRSGDLSVYWYQQSLDQGLQFLIQYYNGEERAKGNILERFSAQQFPDLHSELNLSSLELGDSALYFCASSVTGRNTGELFFGEGSRLTVL.

The chain has TRBV15 and TRBJ1-5; tentatively, D is TRBD1 (6 bases). Germline V gene lookup returns CDR1 LNHNV and CDR2 YYDKDF (reference sequence). V lost 7 bases and J 9 bases, leaving 19 bases between the germline ends. CDR3 length: 14 amino acids. The CDR3 here is CATTLRRGLLPQHF. CDR3 nucleotides: TGTGCCACCACCCTGAGGAGGGGGTTATTGCCCCAGCATTTT.

The chain has TRBV30 and TRBJ1-5; D is possibly TRBD1 (5 bases). Per the germline V gene, CDR1 is GTSNPN and CDR2 is SVGIG (reference sequence). The CDR3 runs to 14 residues. Trimming shortened V by 0 bases and J by 3 bases, and 9 bases separated the two germline ends. The DNA of the CDR3 is TGTGCCTGGAGTGTAGGCAGGGTCAATCAGCCCCAGCATTTT. Translated, it gives CAWSVGRVNQPQHF.

The CDR3 reads CAISTGTGRLSNTEAFF. The DNA of the CDR3 is TGTGCCATCAGCACCGGGACAGGTCGGTTGTCAAACACTGAAGCTTTCTTT. V gene TRBV10-3 combines with J gene TRBJ1-1; 8 nucleotides align to TRBD1. Germline CDR1 and CDR2: ENHRY and SYGVKD. Unmatched junction bases numbered 14, after V lost 6 bases and J lost 2 bases. The CDR3 is 17 amino acids.

This clone has just a few counts. V gene TRBV2 combines with J gene TRBJ2-1; 9 positions match TRBD1. Germline CDR1 reads SNHLY; CDR2 reads FYNNEI. The length of the CDR3 is 11 residues. Germline trimming cut 9 bases from V and 7 bases from J; bases unmatched to any gene: 1. CDR3 residues: CARDRGNEQFF. The CDR3 DNA reads TGTGCCAGGGACAGGGGAAATGAGCAGTTCTTC.

The chain couples TRBV19 to TRBJ1-5; possibly TRBD1 for D (6 bases). This CDR3 contains 15 residues. V was pared by 4 bases and J by 0 bases, with 10 bases between. Germline CDR1 is LNHDA and CDR2 is SQIVND (reference sequence). As DNA, the CDR3 is TGTGCCAGTAGTAGGGGGCCCGATAGCAATCAGCCCCAGCATTTT. Its protein is CASSRGPDSNQPQHF.

This clone showed up many times. This chain joins TRBV18 and TRBJ1-1; D call uncertain. This CDR3 comprises 13 residues. Germline loops: CDR1 KGHSH, CDR2 LQKENI. V was cut by 4 bases and J by 2 bases, with 8 bases left in between. The CDR3 region is CASSLTTNTEAFF. Here the CDR3 DNA reads TGTGCCAGCTCACTAACGACTAACACTGAAGCTTTCTTT.

The chain is built from TRBV14 and TRBJ1-5; D remains ambiguous. The CDR3 is 13 residues long. Germline V CDR1 and CDR2: SGHDN, FVKESK. Between the trimmed V and J ends, which lost 4 bases and 7 bases, there was a span of 11 bases. CDR3 residues: CASSLGSKQPQHF. CDR3 DNA: TGTGCCAGCAGCCTCGGGTCGAAACAGCCCCAGCATTTT.

The chain is built from TRBV5-4 and TRBJ2-6; D might be TRBD1 (6 bases). Trimming left V 3 bases short and J 2 bases short, with 18 bases between. Germline loops: CDR1 SGHNT, CDR2 YYREEE (reference sequence). CDR3 length: 18 residues. The CDR3 region is CASSSPKTGSTGANVLTF. The CDR3 coding sequence is TGTGCCAGCAGCTCGCCCAAAACAGGGTCTACTGGGGCCAACGTCCTGACTTTC.

The chain employs TRBV5-1 and TRBJ2-1, with unresolved D. The CDR3 spans 14 residues. CDR1 and CDR2 (germline): SGHRS, YFSETQ. V lost 0 bases and J lost 5, with 9 bases in between. The CDR3, as DNA: TGCGCCAGCAGCTTGGCGTTAGCCAACAATGAGCAGTTCTTC. Its translation: CASSLALANNEQFF.

The rearrangement links TRBV6-5 to TRBJ2-1; D may be TRBD2 (7 bases). The CDR3 is made up of 16 amino acids. Trimming took off 4 bases at V and 4 bases at J, with 17 bases between the two ends. Per the germline V gene, CDR1 is MNHEY and CDR2 is SVGAGI. CDR3 protein: CASSLKQGGGYNEQFF. DNA of the CDR3: TGTGCCAGCAGTTTAAAACAGGGAGGGGGATACAATGAGCAGTTCTTC.

This clone was detected only a few times. This sequence joins TRBV4-3 and TRBJ1-6; D gene ambiguous. The CDR3 totals 17 residues. Germline CDR1 and CDR2: LGHNA and YSLEER. Trimming shortened V by 4 bases and J by 0 bases, and 13 bases separated the two germline ends. The CDR3 DNA sequence: TGCGCCAGCAGCCTGGGAAAGACGAGCTCCTATAATTCACCCCTCCACTTT. Encoded protein: CASSLGKTSSYNSPLHF.

The table lists this clone with a few counts. The chain links TRBV4-3 to TRBJ1-4; a weak D match, TRBD1 (6 bases). The V end was cut by 0 bases, the J end by 5 bases, with 10 bases between. The CDR3 has 15 amino acids. CDR1 and CDR2 (germline): LGHNA, YSLEER. CDR3 loop: CASSQERGGNEKLFF. Here the CDR3 DNA reads TGCGCCAGCAGCCAAGAAAGGGGGGGGAATGAAAAACTGTTTTTT.

In the case of this clone: At one end, the junction sequence differs from germline, possibly due to a read error. The chain is built from TRBV29-1 and TRBJ1-2; D possibly corresponds to TRBD1 (5 bases). The CDR3 has 8 residues. In germline, CDR1 is SQVTM, CDR2 ANQGSEA. The CDR3 DNA sequence: TGCAGCGTTGAGGGGCCCCGCTTC. This sequence encodes CSVEGPRF.

The chain recombines TRBV11-1 with TRBJ1-4; D uncertain. V was pared by 5 bases and J by 6 bases, with 16 bases between. The germline CDR1 and CDR2 sequences are SGHAT and FQDESV (reference sequence). The CDR3 runs 15 residues. The CDR3 here is CASSPTGVKDEKLFF. In nucleotides, the CDR3 is TGTGCCAGCAGCCCCACTGGGGTGAAGGATGAAAAACTGTTTTTT.

There are a few counts of this clone. The V call is TRBV2, the J call TRBJ1-1; D not resolved. CDR1 is SNHLY and CDR2 is FYNNEI in the germline V gene. Trimming shortened V by 2 bases and J by 0 bases, and 10 bases separated the two germline ends. The CDR3 covers 15 residues. The CDR3 sequence: CASSEYSGMNTEAFF. In DNA form, the CDR3 reads TGTGCCAGCAGTGAATATTCGGGAATGAACACTGAAGCTTTCTTT. Based on the CDR3 plus reference TRBV2 and TRBJ1-1, the full variable domain is EPEVTQTPSHQVTQMGQEVILRCVPISNHLYFYWYRQILGQKVEFLVSFYNNEISEKSEIFDDQFSVERPDGSNFTLKIRSTKLEDSAMYFCASSEYSGMNTEAFFGQGTRLTVV.

The rearrangement links TRBV4-3 to TRBJ2-1, with a possible D match to TRBD2 (5 bases). The CDR3 runs to 13 residues. Trimming shortened V by 4 bases and J by 6 bases, and 10 bases separated the two germline ends. Germline values: CDR1 LGHNA, CDR2 YSLEER. CDR3 DNA: TGCGCCAGCAGCCGACCTCGGGGCAATGAGCAGTTCTTC. It codes for CASSRPRGNEQFF.

To note about this clone: A much more abundant neighbour one base away suggests this may be a read error. The chain combines TRBV7-9 with TRBJ1-5, with TRBD1 matching over 7 bases. CDR3 length equals 13 residues. J lost 4 bases, V lost 5 bases, and 2 bases had no gene match. Germline V gene data show CDR1 as SEHNR and CDR2 as FQNEAQ (reference sequence). CDR3 nucleotide sequence: TGTGCCAGCAGCCCGACAGGGAATCAGCCCCAGCATTTT. Its translation is CASSPTGNQPQHF.

This clone was seen a few times. This chain joins TRBV7-8 and TRBJ2-7, with TRBD2 matching 7 bases. The CDR3 contains 16 residues. CDR1 and CDR2 (germline): SGHVS, FQNEAQ. Trimming at V came to 1 base and at J to 5 bases, leaving 11 bases not matched to a gene. The CDR3 sequence is CASSLGLRGSGHEQYV. The CDR3 DNA is TGTGCCAGCAGCTTAGGACTGCGCGGGAGTGGTCACGAGCAGTACGTC.

The gene calls are TRBV5-4 and TRBJ2-1, with D possibly being TRBD2 (5 bases). The CDR3 covers 12 residues. The germline V and J ends were trimmed by 2 bases and 9 bases, with 9 bases remaining between them. Germline V lookup: CDR1 SGHNT, CDR2 YYREEE (reference sequence). The CDR3 reads CASSFSGIEQFF. CDR3 coding DNA: TGTGCCAGCAGCTTCTCGGGGATTGAGCAGTTCTTC.

The chain combines TRBV5-1 with TRBJ2-3; 10 nucleotides line up with TRBD2. Trimming removed 4 bases from V and 2 bases from J; junction bases left unmatched: 13. This CDR3 contains 18 residues. CDR1 SGHRS and CDR2 YFSETQ come from the germline V gene. As DNA, the CDR3 is TGCGCCAGCAGCCCGGCGCCTAGCGGGGGAGAGCACACAGATACGCAGTATTTT. Its translation is CASSPAPSGGEHTDTQYF.

This clone was counted many times. The chain employs TRBV5-4 and TRBJ2-4; 12 nucleotides line up with TRBD2. The V segment lost 4 bases and the J segment 2 bases; nucleotides outside the gene matches: 1. Germline V CDR1 and CDR2: SGHNT, YYREEE (reference sequence). This CDR3 is 15 amino acids long. The CDR3: CASSLAGGTKNIQYF. The CDR3 coding sequence is TGTGCCAGCAGCCTAGCGGGAGGGACCAAAAACATTCAGTACTTC.

This clone was counted only a few times. J is TRBJ1-6 and V is TRBV14; D might be TRBD1 (6 bases). The length of the CDR3 is 15 residues. Germline CDR1 SGHDN, CDR2 FVKESK. V gave up 2 bases and J gave up 5 bases, with 10 bases separating them. The CDR3 region is CASSQRTGNNSPLHF. The DNA for the CDR3 is TGTGCCAGCAGCCAACGAACAGGGAATAATTCACCCCTCCACTTT.

This clone occurred a few times. V usage is TRBV15 and J usage is TRBJ1-1; 8 bases agree with TRBD1. Germline loops: CDR1 LNHNV, CDR2 YYDKDF (reference sequence). The CDR3 sequence is 14 residues long. Unmatched junction bases numbered 4, after V lost 0 bases and J lost 7 bases. The CDR3 DNA reads TGTGCCACCAGCAGAGACAGGGGGCTTAATGAAGCTTTCTTT. This gives the protein CATSRDRGLNEAFF. The full variable domain, in which reference TRBV15 and TRBJ1-1 provide the parts outside the CDR3, is DAMVIQNPRYQVTQFGKPVTLSCSQTLNHNVMYWYQQKSSQAPKLLFHYYDKDFNNEADTPDNFQSRRPNTSFCFLDIRSPGLGDTAMYLCATSRDRGLNEAFFGQGTRLTVV.

This clone was recorded many times. The V gene is TRBV7-9, the J gene TRBJ2-2; either TRBD1 or TRBD2 may supply D (5 bases each). The CDR3 runs to 15 residues. Germline CDR1 is SEHNR and CDR2 is FQNEAQ (reference sequence). V lost 4 bases, J lost 5 bases, and 14 bases lay in between. The CDR3 sequence: CASSYDAGATGELFF. The CDR3 DNA follows: TGTGCCAGCAGCTACGACGCCGGGGCGACCGGGGAGCTGTTTTTT.

This clone was seen repeatedly, ten times or more. V gene TRBV23-1 combines with J gene TRBJ1-3; D is uncertain. TRBV23-1 is annotated as an ORF whose role is uncertain. Trimming took 0 bases from V and 0 from J, leaving 12 bases between them. This CDR3 spans 17 amino acids. CDR3 loop: CASSQSEGKASGNTIYF. As DNA, the CDR3 is TGCGCCAGCAGTCAATCGGAGGGAAAAGCCTCTGGAAACACCATATATTTT.

The V call is TRBV5-5, the J call TRBJ2-1, with D perhaps matching TRBD1 or TRBD2 (5 bases each). V lost 4 bases and J 3 bases, leaving 8 bases between the germline ends. The length of the CDR3 is 13 residues. In germline, CDR1 is SGHKS, CDR2 YYEKEE (reference sequence). The chain's CDR3 is CASSRDGYNEQFF. In DNA form, the CDR3 reads TGTGCCAGCAGCCGGGACGGCTACAATGAGCAGTTCTTC.

J is TRBJ1-3 and V is TRBV5-4; possible D gene TRBD1, 6 bases. The germline V and J ends were trimmed by 1 base and 2 bases, with 10 bases remaining between them. CDR1 is SGHNT, CDR2 YYREEE, per germline (reference sequence). CDR3 length: 15 amino acids. The CDR3 DNA is TGTGCCAGCAGCTTGCCAGGGGCGCCTGGAAACACCATATATTTT. Translation: CASSLPGAPGNTIYF.

The rearrangement uses TRBV4-2 and TRBJ1-5; no clear D. This CDR3 is 14 amino acids long. CDR1 LGHNA and CDR2 YNFKEQ come from the germline V gene. V dropped 2 bases and J dropped 3 bases, with 8 bases sitting between them. The CDR3 sequence: CASSQTGLNQPQHF. The CDR3 DNA sequence: TGTGCCAGCAGCCAAACGGGCCTCAATCAGCCCCAGCATTTT.

V is TRBV10-2 and J is TRBJ2-3; a possible D gene is TRBD2 (6 bases). The CDR3 totals 13 residues. Germline V gene sequence: CDR1 WSHSY, CDR2 SAAADI. V was clipped by 6 bases and J by 8 bases, with 15 bases between them. CDR3 in DNA: TGCGCCAGCAGGCCTACTAGCTCCGGTACGCAGTATTTT. Amino acid sequence: CASRPTSSGTQYF.

In this sample, this clone turned up a few times. This chain links TRBV28 with TRBJ1-1, with unresolved D. The CDR3 consists of 15 residues. Germline CDR1 reads MDHEN; CDR2 reads SYDVKM. Trimming pared 3 bases from V and 3 bases from J, leaving 14 bases between. CDR3 sequence: CASSLEHPGYTEAFF. CDR3 nucleotides: TGTGCCAGCAGTTTGGAACACCCGGGGTACACTGAAGCTTTCTTT.